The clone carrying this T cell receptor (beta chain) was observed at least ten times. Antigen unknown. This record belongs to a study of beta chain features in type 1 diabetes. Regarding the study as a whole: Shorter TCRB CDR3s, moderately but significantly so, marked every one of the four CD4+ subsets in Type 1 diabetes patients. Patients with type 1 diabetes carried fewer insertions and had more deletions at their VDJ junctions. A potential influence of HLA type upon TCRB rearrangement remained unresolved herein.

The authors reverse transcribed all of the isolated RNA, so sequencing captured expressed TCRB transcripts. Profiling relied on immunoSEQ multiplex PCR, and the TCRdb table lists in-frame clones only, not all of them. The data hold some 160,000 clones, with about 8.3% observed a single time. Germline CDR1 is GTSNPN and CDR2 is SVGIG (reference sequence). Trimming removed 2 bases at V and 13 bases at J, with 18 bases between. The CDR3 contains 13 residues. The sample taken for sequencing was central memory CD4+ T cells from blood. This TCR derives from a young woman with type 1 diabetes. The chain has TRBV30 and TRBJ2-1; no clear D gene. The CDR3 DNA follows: TGTGCCTGGAGTTCGGGTCCTATCGCCCCCCAGTTCTTC. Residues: CAWSSGPIAPQFF.